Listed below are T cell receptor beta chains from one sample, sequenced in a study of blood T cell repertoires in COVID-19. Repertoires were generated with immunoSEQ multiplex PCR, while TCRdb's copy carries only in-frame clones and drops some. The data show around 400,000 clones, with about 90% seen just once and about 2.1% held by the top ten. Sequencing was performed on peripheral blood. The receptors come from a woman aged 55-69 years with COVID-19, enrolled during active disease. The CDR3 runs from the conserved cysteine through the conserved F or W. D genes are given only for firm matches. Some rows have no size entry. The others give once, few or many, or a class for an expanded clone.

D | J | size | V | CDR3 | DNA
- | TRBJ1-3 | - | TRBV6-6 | CACQGFDSGNTIYF | TGTGCCTGTCAGGGTTTCGACTCTGGAAACACCATATATTTT
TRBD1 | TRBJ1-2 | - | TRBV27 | CASRLTGGADGYTF | TGTGCCAGCAGGCTCACAGGGGGCGCGGATGGCTACACCTTC
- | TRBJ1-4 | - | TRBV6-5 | CASSPRNAVREKLFF | TGTGCCAGCAGCCCCCGAAACGCGGTGAGAGAAAAACTGTTTTTT
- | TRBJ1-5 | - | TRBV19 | CASSMGKGAYSNQPQHF | TGTGCCAGTAGTATGGGTAAAGGGGCTTATAGCAATCAGCCCCAGCATTTT
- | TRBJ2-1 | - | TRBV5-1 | CASSGGSSYNEQFF | TGCGCCAGCAGCGGGGGGAGCTCCTACAATGAGCAGTTCTTC
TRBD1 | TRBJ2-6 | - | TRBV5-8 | CASSLGIADRAIPGANVLTF | TGTGCCAGCAGCTTAGGGATTGCGGACAGGGCAATACCTGGGGCCAACGTCCTGACTTTC
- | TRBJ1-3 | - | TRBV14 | CASSPPRTGVPSGNTIYF | TGTGCCAGCAGTCCACCCCGGACGGGGGTTCCCTCTGGAAACACCATATATTTT
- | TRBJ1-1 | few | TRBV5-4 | CASSLRANTEAFF | TGTGCCAGCAGCTTAAGAGCAAACACTGAAGCTTTCTTT
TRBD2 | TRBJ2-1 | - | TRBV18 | CASSVAGTYNEQFF | TGTGCCAGCTCAGTAGCGGGAACCTACAATGAGCAGTTCTTC
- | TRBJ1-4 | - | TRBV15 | CATSRDLGQPATNEKLFF | TGTGCCACCAGCAGAGATTTAGGACAGCCCGCAACTAATGAAAAACTGTTTTTT
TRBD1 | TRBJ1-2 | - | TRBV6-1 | CASSEYRGRMNGYTF | TGTGCCAGCAGTGAGTACAGGGGGCGAATGAATGGCTACACCTTC
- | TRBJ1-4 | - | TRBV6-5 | CASSYLGSGVLRLFF | TGTGCCAGCAGTTACTTGGGGTCGGGAGTCCTTAGACTGTTTTTT
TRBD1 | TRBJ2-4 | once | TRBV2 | CASSRQGSNIQYF | TGTGCCAGCAGCAGACAGGGTTCGAACATTCAGTACTTC
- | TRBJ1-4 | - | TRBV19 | CASSMGREDEKLFF | TGTGCCAGTAGTATGGGCAGGGAGGATGAAAAACTGTTTTTT
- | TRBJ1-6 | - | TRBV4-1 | CASRRQVIDNSPLHF | TGCGCCAGCAGGCGACAGGTAATCGATAACTCACCCCTCCACTTT
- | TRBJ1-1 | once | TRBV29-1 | CSVQFGTEAFF | TGCAGCGTCCAATTCGGTACTGAAGCTTTCTTT
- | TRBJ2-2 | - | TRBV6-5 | CATKTGLLTGELFF | TGTGCCACCAAGACGGGACTCCTCACCGGGGAGCTGTTTTTT
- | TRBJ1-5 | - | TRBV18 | CASSPGTPNQPQHF | TGTGCCAGCTCACCGGGGACACCTAATCAGCCCCAGCATTTT
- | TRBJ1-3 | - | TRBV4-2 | CASSQKRDKVSIYF | TGTGCCAGCAGCCAGAAACGGGACAAAGTCTCCATATATTTT
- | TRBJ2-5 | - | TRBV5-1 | CASKNQEGAKGETQYF | TGCGCCAGCAAAAACCAGGAGGGGGCGAAGGGAGAGACCCAGTACTTC
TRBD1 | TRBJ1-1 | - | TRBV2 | CASSTDRAGMNTEAFF | TGTGCCAGCAGTACGGACAGGGCTGGGATGAACACTGAAGCTTTCTTT
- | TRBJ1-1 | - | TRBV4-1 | CASSRGLWEIANTEAFF | TGCGCCAGCAGCAGGGGACTCTGGGAGATCGCGAACACTGAAGCTTTCTTT
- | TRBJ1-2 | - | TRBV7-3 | CASSLTPGTNYGYTF | TGTGCCAGCAGCTTAACGCCAGGGACAAACTATGGCTACACCTTC
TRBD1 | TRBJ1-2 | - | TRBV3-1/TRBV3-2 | CASSPQLTGLVFGYTF | TGTGCCAGCAGCCCTCAGTTGACAGGGCTAGTGTTTGGCTACACCTTC
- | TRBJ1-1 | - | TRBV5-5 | CASSLRGPSEAFF | TGTGCCAGCAGCTTGAGGGGTCCCTCTGAAGCTTTCTTT
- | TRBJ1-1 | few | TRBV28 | CASSLVGLEAFF | TGTGCCAGCAGTTTAGTGGGGCTTGAAGCTTTCTTT
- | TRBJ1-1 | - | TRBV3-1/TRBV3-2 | CASSPYRGNTEAFF | TGTGCCAGCAGCCCCTACCGGGGGAACACTGAAGCTTTCTTT
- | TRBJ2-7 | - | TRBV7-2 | CASSPFQAGWYEQYF | TGTGCCAGCAGTCCCTTTCAGGCGGGGTGGTACGAGCAGTACTTC
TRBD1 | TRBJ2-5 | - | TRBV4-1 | CASSGQGVRETQYF | TGCGCCAGCAGCGGACAGGGGGTTAGGGAGACCCAGTACTTC
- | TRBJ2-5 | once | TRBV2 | CASNYLAAETQYF | TGTGCCAGCAACTATCTAGCTGCGGAGACCCAGTACTTC
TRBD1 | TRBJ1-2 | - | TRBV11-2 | CASSSNRGLTYGYTF | TGTGCCAGCAGCTCTAACAGGGGATTGACGTATGGCTACACCTTC
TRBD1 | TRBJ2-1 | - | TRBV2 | CASSPDRGYNEQFF | TGTGCCAGCAGTCCGGACAGGGGATACAATGAGCAGTTCTTC
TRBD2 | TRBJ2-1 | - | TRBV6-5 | CASLPSGGAYNEQFF | TGTGCCAGCCTACCAAGCGGGGGGGCCTACAATGAGCAGTTCTTC
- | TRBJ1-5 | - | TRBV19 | CASSIGEGSNQPQHF | TGTGCCAGTAGTATAGGGGAGGGGAGCAATCAGCCCCAGCATTTT
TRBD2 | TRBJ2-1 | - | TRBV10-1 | CASSESWLAGGPTDNEQFF | TGCGCCAGCAGTGAGTCGTGGCTAGCGGGGGGGCCGACCGACAATGAGCAGTTCTTC
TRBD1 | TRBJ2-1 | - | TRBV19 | CASSPPTGGNEQFF | TGTGCCAGTAGTCCCCCGACAGGGGGCAATGAGCAGTTCTTC
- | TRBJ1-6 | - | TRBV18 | CASSPPGGGNSPLHF | TGTGCCAGCTCACCACCGGGGGGTGGTAATTCACCCCTCCACTTT
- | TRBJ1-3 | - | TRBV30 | CAWRASTLIPGNTIYF | TGTGCCTGGAGAGCATCGACTTTAATCCCGGGAAACACCATATATTTT
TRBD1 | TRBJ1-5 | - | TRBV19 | CASSKGTGGNGNQPQHF | TGTGCCAGTAGTAAAGGTACAGGGGGAAATGGCAATCAGCCCCAGCATTTT
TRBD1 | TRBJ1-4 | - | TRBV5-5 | CASSLPGTGSREKLFF | TGTGCCAGCAGCTTACCAGGGACAGGTAGCCGGGAAAAACTGTTTTTT
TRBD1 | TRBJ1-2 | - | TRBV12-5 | CASGPGQDYGYTF | TGTGCTAGTGGCCCCGGACAGGACTATGGCTACACCTTC
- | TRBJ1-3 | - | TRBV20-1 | CSASTGWGNTIYF | TGCAGTGCTAGTACAGGTTGGGGAAACACCATATATTTT
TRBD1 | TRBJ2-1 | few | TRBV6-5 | CASTLGDSAYNEQFF | TGTGCCAGCACCCTTGGGGACAGTGCCTACAATGAGCAGTTCTTC
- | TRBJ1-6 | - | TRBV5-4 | CASSSRQDWDSPLHF | TGTGCCAGCAGCTCAAGACAGGATTGGGATTCACCCCTCCACTTT
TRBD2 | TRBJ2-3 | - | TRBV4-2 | CASSQDTPSGGTDTQYF | TGTGCCAGCAGCCAAGATACGCCTAGCGGGGGCACAGATACGCAGTATTTT
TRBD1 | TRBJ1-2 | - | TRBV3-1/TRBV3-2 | CASSLGTGGSGYTF | TGTGCCAGCAGCCTAGGGACAGGGGGCAGTGGCTACACCTTC
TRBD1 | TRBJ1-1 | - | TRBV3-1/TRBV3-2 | CASSLAGGGHTEAFF | TGTGCCAGCAGCCTCGCCGGAGGGGGCCACACTGAAGCTTTCTTT
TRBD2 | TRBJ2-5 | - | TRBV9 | CASSVAGAGGGETQYF | TGTGCCAGCAGCGTAGCAGGAGCGGGGGGCGGAGAGACCCAGTACTTC
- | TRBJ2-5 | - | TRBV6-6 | CASKTDGGLETQYF | TGTGCCAGCAAAACCGACGGGGGGCTGGAGACCCAGTACTTC
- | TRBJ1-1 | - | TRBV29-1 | CSVSPGRGTAFF | TGCAGCGTATCTCCGGGACGCGGGACGGCTTTCTTT
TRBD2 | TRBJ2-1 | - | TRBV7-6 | CASSFSGGANEQFF | TGTGCCAGCAGCTTTAGCGGGGGGGCGAATGAGCAGTTCTTC
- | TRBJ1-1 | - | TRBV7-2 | CASSSRGGAGVTEAFF | TGTGCCAGCAGCTCCAGGGGTGGGGCAGGCGTCACTGAAGCTTTCTTT